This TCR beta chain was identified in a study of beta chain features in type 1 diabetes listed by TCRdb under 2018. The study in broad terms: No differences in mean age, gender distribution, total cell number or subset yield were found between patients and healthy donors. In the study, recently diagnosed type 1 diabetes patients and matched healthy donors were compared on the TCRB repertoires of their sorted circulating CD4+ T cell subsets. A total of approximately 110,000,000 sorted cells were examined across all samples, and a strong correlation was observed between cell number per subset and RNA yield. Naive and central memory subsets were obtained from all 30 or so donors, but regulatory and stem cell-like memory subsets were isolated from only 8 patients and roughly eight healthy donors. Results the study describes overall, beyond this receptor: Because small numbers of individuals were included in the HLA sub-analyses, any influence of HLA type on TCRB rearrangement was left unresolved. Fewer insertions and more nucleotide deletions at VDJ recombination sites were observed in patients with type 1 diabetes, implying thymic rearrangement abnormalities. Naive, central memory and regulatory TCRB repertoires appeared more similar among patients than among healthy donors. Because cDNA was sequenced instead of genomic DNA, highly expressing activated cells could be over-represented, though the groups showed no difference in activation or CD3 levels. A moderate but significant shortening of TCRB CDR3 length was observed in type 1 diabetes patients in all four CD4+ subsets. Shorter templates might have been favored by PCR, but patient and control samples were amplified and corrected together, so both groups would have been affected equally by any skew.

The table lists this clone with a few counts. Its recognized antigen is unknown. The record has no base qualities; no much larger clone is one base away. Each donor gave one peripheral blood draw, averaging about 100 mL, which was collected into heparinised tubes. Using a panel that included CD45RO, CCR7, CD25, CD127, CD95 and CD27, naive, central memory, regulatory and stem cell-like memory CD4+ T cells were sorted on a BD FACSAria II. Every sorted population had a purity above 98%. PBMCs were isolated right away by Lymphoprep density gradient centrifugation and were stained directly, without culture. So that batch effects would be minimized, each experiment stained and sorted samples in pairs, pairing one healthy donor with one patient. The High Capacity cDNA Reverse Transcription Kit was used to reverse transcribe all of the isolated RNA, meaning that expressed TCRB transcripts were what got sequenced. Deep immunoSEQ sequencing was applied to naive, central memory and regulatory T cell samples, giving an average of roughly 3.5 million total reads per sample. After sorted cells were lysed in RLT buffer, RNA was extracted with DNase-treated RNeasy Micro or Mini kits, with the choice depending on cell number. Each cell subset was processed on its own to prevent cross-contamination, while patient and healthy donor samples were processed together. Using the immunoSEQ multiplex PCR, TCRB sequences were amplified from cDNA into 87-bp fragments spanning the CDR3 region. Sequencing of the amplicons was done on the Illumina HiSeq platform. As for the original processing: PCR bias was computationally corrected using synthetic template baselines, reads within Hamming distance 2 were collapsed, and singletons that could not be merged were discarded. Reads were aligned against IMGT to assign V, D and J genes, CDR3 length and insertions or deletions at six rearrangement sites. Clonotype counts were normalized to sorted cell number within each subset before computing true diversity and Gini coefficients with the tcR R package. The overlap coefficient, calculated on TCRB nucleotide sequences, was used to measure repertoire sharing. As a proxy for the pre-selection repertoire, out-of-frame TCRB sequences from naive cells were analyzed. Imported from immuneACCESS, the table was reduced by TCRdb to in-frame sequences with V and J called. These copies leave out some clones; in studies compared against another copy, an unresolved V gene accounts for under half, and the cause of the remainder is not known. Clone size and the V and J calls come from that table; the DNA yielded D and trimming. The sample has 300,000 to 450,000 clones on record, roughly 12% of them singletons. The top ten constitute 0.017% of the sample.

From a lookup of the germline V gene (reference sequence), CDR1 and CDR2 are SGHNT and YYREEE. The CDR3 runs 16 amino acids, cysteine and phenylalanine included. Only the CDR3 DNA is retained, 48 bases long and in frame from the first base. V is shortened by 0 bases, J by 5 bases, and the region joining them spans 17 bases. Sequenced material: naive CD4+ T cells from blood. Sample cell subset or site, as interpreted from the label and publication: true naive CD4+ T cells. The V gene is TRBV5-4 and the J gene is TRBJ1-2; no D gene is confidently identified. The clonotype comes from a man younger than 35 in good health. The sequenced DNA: TGTGCCAGCAGCTTGGGAGGGATTCACATATGGTATGGCTACACCTTC. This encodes CASSLGGIHIWYGYTF.